A single sample is the source of the 13 T cell receptor beta chains below, sequenced in a study of blood T cell repertoires in COVID-19. Profiling relied on immunoSEQ multiplex PCR, and the TCRdb table lists in-frame clones only, not all of them. Altogether 90,000 to 130,000 clones are present, about 81% being singletons, with the ten largest covering less than 8%. Specimen: peripheral blood. These receptors originate from a man in his sixties or seventies with acute or convalescent COVID-19.

This chain joins TRBV28 and TRBJ1-5; D possibly corresponds to TRBD1 (6 bases). The V and J ends lost 6 bases and 3 bases respectively, with 15 bases between them. This CDR3 has 15 residues. The V gene's germline CDR1 is MDHEN and CDR2 SYDVKM. The CDR3 DNA sequence: TGTGCCAGCAGACTAATGGACAGCTCCAATCAGCCCCAGCATTTT. This codes for CASRLMDSSNQPQHF.

The CDR3 region has the DNA TGTGCCAGCAGCTTAGGTAGGCAGGGGTACTACGAGCAGTACTTC. This sequence encodes CASSLGRQGYYEQYF. The chain joins TRBV7-9 to TRBJ2-7; D is possibly TRBD1 (6 bases). Germline V CDR1 and CDR2: SEHNR, FQNEAQ (reference sequence). This CDR3 is 15 amino acids long. Trimming removed 1 base at V and 3 bases at J, with 13 bases between.

The chain uses TRBV6-4 and TRBJ2-1; 9 bases align to TRBD2. Germline CDR1 and CDR2: MRHNA and SNTAGT. This CDR3 is built from 16 residues. V shed 4 bases and J 8 bases; nucleotides not matched to a gene: 12. In DNA form, the CDR3 reads TGTGCCAGCAGTGTTTTAGCGGGAGCTACGGTCCATGAGCAGTTCTTC. Amino acids: CASSVLAGATVHEQFF.

Only one count was recorded for this clone. The genes are TRBV7-8 and TRBJ1-1, with 7 bases lining up with TRBD1. There are 12 residues in the CDR3. Looked up from germline, CDR1 is SGHVS and CDR2 is FQNEAQ. The V segment lost 5 bases and the J segment 14 bases; nucleotides outside the gene matches: 11. CDR3 amino acids: CASSPSGTAVFF. For the CDR3, the DNA is TGTGCCAGCAGCCCCTCCGGGACAGCAGTCTTCTTT. Variable domain in full (rest from reference TRBV7-8 and TRBJ1-1): GAGVSQSPRYKVAKRGQDVALRCDPISGHVSLFWYQQALGQGPEFLTYFQNEAQLDKSGLPSDRFFAERPEGSVSTLKIQRTQQEDSAVYLCASSPSGTAVFFGQGTRLTVV.

This rearrangement joins TRBV25-1 to TRBJ2-5; 8 bases match TRBD1. Per germline, CDR1 MGHDK and CDR2 SYGVNS. Trimming cost V 6 bases and J 4 bases; bases outside gene matches: 4. The CDR3 runs to 13 residues. The CDR3 region is CASRGQARETQYF. DNA of the CDR3: TGTGCCAGCAGGGGACAGGCTAGAGAGACCCAGTACTTC.

The chain carries TRBV7-9 and TRBJ1-2, with D perhaps TRBD1 (6 bases). The V end lost 5 bases, the J end lost 0 bases, and 10 bases lay between the germline ends. The CDR3 extends over 14 amino acids. Germline values: CDR1 SEHNR, CDR2 FQNEAQ (reference sequence). The CDR3 bases are TGTGCCAGCAGCCCCTGGACAGCTAACTATGGCTACACCTTC. It codes for CASSPWTANYGYTF.

The rearrangement uses TRBV5-4 and TRBJ2-7; 10 nucleotides agree with TRBD2. Trimming at V came to 4 bases and at J to 2 bases, leaving 3 bases not matched to a gene. CDR3 length equals 14 residues. Germline V lookup: CDR1 SGHNT, CDR2 YYREEE (reference sequence). The CDR3 loop is CASSPLAGAYEQYF. The DNA of the CDR3 is TGTGCCAGCAGCCCGCTAGCGGGAGCCTACGAGCAGTACTTC.

The chain recombines TRBV2 with TRBJ1-6; 9 positions match TRBD1. Trimming took 7 bases from V and 6 from J; bases not matched to a gene: 10. The V gene's germline CDR1 is SNHLY and CDR2 FYNNEI. The CDR3 runs 16 residues. DNA of the CDR3: TGTGCCAGCAATACGGTCGGACAGGGGCGTAATTCACCCCTCCACTTT. It codes for CASNTVGQGRNSPLHF.

This chain joins TRBV9 and TRBJ1-2; perhaps TRBD1 as D (5 bases). The CDR3 runs to 13 residues. V gave up 4 bases and J gave up 2 bases, with 9 bases separating them. Per the germline V gene, CDR1 is SGDLS and CDR2 is YYNGEE. CDR3 nucleotide sequence: TGTGCCAGCAGCTCCAGGGTGAACTATGGCTACACCTTC. Translating gives CASSSRVNYGYTF.

This clone was seen a single time. J is TRBJ2-7 and V is TRBV24-1; possibly TRBD1 for D (8 bases). Germline loops: CDR1 KGHDR, CDR2 SFDVKD. Trimming shortened V by 6 bases and J by 6 bases, and 20 bases separated the two germline ends. The CDR3 has 15 amino acids. The CDR3 nucleotides are TGTGCCACCAGTTCGGGGGCGGGGGACAGGCTCGAGCAGTACTTC. This codes for CATSSGAGDRLEQYF.

The chain combines TRBV7-3 with TRBJ2-7, with 9 bases aligning to TRBD1. V lost 5 bases, J lost 5 bases, and 7 bases stayed unmatched. The CDR3 runs 14 residues. The germline CDR1 and CDR2 sequences are SGHTA and FQGTGA. The CDR3 DNA sequence: TGTGCCAGCAGCCTAGGACAGGGGTCCCACGAGCAGTACTTC. It is translated as CASSLGQGSHEQYF.

The gene calls are TRBV14 and TRBJ2-3; 8 nucleotides match TRBD2. With 6 bases clipped from V and 0 bases from J, the junction kept 2 bases outside the gene matches. In germline, CDR1 is SGHDN, CDR2 FVKESK. This CDR3 has 14 residues. CDR3 sequence: CASRPSGSTDTQYF. As DNA, the CDR3 is TGTGCCAGCAGGCCTAGCGGGAGCACAGATACGCAGTATTTT.

A single count supports this clone. The chain uses TRBV24-1 and TRBJ2-3; 13 bases agree with TRBD2. CDR3 length: 14 residues. Germline trimming cut 9 bases from V and 1 base from J; bases unmatched to any gene: 0. Germline V lookup: CDR1 KGHDR, CDR2 SFDVKD. CDR3 bases: TGTGCCACCGGACTAGCGGGGGGCACAGATACGCAGTATTTT. Translated, it gives CATGLAGGTDTQYF.